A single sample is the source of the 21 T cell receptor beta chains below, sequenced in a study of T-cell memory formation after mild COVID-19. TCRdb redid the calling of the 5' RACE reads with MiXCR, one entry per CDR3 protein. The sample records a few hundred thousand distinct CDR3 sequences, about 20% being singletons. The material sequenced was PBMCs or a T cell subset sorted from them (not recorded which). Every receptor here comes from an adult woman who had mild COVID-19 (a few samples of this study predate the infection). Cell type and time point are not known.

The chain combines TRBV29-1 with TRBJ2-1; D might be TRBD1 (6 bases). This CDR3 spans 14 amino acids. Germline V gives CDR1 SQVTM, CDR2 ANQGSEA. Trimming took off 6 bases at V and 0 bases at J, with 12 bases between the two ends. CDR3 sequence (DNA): TGCAGCGTAGGGGACACCAGCTCCTACAATGAGCAGTTCTTC. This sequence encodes CSVGDTSSYNEQFF.

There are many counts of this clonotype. The CDR3 is CASSVGGGQYNEQFF. As DNA, the CDR3 is TGTGCCAGCAGCGTAGGCGGGGGTCAGTACAATGAGCAGTTCTTC. The chain joins TRBV9 to TRBJ2-1, with TRBD2 matching over 7 bases. V lost 0 bases to trimming and J lost 4 bases; unmatched junction nucleotides: 4. Germline V gene lookup returns CDR1 SGDLS and CDR2 YYNGEE. The CDR3 has 15 residues.

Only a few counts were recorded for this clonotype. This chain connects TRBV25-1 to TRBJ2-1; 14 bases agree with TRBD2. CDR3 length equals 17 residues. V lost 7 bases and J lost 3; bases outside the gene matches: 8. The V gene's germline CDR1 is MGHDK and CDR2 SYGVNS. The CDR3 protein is CASISYGLAGGYNEQFF. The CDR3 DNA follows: TGTGCCAGCATTTCCTATGGACTAGCGGGAGGCTACAATGAGCAGTTCTTC.

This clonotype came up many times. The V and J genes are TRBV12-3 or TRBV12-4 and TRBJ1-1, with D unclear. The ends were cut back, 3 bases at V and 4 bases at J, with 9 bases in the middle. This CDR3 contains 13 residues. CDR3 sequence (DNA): TGTGCCAGCAGTTTTGCGGGGAGCACTGAAGCTTTCTTT. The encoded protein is CASSFAGSTEAFF.

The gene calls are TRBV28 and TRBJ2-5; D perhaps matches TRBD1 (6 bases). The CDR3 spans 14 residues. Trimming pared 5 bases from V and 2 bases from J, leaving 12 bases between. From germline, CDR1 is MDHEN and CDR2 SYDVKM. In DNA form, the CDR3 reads TGTGCCAGCAGTCCCGGGACACAACAAGAGACCCAGTACTTC. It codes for CASSPGTQQETQYF.

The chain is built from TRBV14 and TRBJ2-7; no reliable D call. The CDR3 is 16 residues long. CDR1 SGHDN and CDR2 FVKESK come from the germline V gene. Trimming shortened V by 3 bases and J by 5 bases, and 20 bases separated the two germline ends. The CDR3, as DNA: TGTGCCAGCAGCCAGAGACCGACCTTCGGGTTGAACGAGCAGTACTTC. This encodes CASSQRPTFGLNEQYF.

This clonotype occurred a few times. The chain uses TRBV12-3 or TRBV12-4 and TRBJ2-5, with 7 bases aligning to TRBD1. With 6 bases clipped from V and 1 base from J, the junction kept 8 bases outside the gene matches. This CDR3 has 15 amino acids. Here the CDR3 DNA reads TGTGCCAGCAGGCCAACGACAGGGTTCCAAGAGACCCAGTACTTC. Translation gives CASRPTTGFQETQYF.

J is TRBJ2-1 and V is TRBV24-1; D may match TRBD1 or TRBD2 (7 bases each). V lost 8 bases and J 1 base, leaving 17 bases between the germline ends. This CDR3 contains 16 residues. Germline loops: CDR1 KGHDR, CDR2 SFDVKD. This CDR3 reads CATTAGDSGSYNEQFF. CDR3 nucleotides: TGTGCCACCACTGCGGGGGACAGCGGATCCTACAATGAGCAGTTCTTC.

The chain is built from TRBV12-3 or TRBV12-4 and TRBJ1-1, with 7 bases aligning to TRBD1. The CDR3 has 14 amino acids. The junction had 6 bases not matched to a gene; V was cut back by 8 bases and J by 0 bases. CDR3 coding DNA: TGTGCCAGCTTACGGACAGGTATGAACACTGAAGCTTTCTTT. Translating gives CASLRTGMNTEAFF.

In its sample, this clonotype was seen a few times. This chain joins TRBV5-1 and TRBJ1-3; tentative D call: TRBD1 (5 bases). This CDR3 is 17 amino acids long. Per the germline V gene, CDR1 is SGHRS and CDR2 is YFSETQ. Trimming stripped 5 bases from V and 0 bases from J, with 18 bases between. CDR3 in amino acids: CASSYVGQSISGNTIYF. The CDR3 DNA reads TGCGCCAGCAGTTACGTGGGGCAGTCAATCTCTGGAAACACCATATATTTT.

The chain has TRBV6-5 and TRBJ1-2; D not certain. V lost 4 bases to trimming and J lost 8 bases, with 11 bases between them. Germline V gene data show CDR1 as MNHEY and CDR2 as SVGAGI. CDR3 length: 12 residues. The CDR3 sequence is CASSWDMRGYTF. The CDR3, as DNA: TGTGCCAGCAGTTGGGATATGAGGGGCTACACCTTC.

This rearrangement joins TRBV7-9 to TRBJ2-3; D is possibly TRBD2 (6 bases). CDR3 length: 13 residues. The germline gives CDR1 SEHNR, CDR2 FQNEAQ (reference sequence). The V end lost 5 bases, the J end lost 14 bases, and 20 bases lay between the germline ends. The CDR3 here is CASSPSTIAGRYF. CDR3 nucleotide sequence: TGTGCCAGCAGCCCGTCGACTATCGCGGGGAGGTATTTT.

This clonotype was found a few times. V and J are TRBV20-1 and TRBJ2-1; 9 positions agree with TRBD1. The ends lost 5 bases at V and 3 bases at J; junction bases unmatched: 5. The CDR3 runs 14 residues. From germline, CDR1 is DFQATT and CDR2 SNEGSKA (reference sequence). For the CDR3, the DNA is TGCAGTGCTCCAACAGGGGGCGTCTACAATGAGCAGTTCTTC. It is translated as CSAPTGGVYNEQFF.

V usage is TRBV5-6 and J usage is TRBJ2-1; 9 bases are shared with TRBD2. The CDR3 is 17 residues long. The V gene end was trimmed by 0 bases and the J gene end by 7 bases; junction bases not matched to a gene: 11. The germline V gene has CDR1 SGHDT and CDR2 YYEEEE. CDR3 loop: CASSLGVSGSVLNEQFF. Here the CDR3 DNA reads TGTGCCAGCAGCTTGGGGGTTAGCGGGAGCGTCCTGAATGAGCAGTTCTTC.

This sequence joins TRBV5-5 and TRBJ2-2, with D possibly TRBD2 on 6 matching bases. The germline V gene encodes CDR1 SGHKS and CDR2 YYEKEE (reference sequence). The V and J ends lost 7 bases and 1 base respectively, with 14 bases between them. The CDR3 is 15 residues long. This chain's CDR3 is CASRPPGLNTGELFF. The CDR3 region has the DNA TGTGCCAGCCGCCCCCCGGGACTGAACACCGGGGAGCTGTTTTTT.

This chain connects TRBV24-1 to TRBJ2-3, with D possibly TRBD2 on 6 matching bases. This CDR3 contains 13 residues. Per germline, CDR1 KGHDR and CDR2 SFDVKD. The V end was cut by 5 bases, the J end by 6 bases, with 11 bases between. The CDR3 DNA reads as TGTGCCACCAGTGTAGCGGCAGGGGATACGCAGTATTTT. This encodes CATSVAAGDTQYF.

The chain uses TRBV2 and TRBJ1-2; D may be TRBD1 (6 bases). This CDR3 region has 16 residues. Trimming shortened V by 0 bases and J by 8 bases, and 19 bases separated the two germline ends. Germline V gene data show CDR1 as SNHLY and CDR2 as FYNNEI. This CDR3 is CASSEARGTGRYGYTF. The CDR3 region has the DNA TGTGCCAGCAGTGAAGCGAGGGGGACCGGCCGATACGGCTACACCTTC.

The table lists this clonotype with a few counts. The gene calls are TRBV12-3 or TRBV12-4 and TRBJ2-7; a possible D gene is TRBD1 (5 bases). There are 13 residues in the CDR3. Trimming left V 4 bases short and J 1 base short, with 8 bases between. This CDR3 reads CASSWGGSYEQYF. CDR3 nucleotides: TGTGCCAGCAGTTGGGGCGGATCCTACGAGCAGTACTTC.

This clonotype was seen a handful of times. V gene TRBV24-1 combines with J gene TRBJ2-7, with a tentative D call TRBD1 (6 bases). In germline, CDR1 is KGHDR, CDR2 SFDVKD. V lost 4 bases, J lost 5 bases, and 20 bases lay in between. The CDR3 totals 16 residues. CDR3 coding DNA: TGTGCCACCAGTGACAATACAGGGTATTGGAACCACGAGCAGTACTTC. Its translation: CATSDNTGYWNHEQYF.

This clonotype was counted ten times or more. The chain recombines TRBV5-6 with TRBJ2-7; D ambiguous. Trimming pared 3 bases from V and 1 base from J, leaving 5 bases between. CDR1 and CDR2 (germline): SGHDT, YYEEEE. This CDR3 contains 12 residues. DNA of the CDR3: TGTGCCAGCAGCTATGGATCCTACGAGCAGTACTTC. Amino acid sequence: CASSYGSYEQYF.

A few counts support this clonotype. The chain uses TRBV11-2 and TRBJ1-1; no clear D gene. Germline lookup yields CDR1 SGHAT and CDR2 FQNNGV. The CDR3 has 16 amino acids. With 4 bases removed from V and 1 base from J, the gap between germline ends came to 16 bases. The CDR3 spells CASSSRVRGRNTEAFF. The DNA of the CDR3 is TGTGCCAGCAGCTCGAGGGTGAGAGGAAGGAACACTGAAGCTTTCTTT.